This TCR beta chain comes out of a study of neurological immune-mediated disorders. Unsorted libraries were prepared from 2 million PBMCs that had been stored at -80 C. 5'RACE generated cDNA with 10-nucleotide random UMIs. TCRdb re-called the 5' RACE reads through MiXCR, storing one row per CDR3 protein. Altogether 55,000 to 65,000 distinct CDR3 sequences are present, around 3.8% being singletons, with the ten largest covering roughly 2%. V was clipped by 8 bases and J by 5 bases, with 9 bases between them. CDR1 and CDR2 (germline): MNHEY, SVGEGT. The CDR3 extends over 11 amino acids. General study results and limits: The authors found no clinical or MRI feature associated with the multiple sclerosis repertoire cluster. The level of TCR clonal expansion was highest in patients with HTLV-1-associated myelopathy and lowest in multiple sclerosis, where it fell below the level seen in healthy controls.

This clonotype appeared many times. Its antigen is unknown. The rearrangement uses TRBV6-2 or TRBV6-3 and TRBJ2-5, with D unresolved. This sequence was found in a woman in her forties or fifties with multiple sclerosis. Material: PBMCs. This CDR3 is CASGRRETQYF. As DNA, the CDR3 is TGTGCCAGCGGACGTCGGGAGACCCAGTACTTC.